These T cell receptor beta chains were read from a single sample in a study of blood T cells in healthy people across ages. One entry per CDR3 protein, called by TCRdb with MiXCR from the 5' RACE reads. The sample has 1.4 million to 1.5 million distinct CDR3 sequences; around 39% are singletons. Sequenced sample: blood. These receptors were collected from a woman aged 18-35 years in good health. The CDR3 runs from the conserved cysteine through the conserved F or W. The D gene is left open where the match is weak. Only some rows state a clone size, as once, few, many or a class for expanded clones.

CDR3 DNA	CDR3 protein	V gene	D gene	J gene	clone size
TGTGCCAGTAGTTGGGGGACCTTCCAGCCCCAGCATTTT	CASSWGTFQPQHF	TRBV19	-	TRBJ1-5	-
TGTGCCAGCAGTACCCCGACAGGGACGGGGTATGGCTACACCTTC	CASSTPTGTGYGYTF	TRBV28	TRBD1	TRBJ1-2	-
TGTGCCAGCACCGGGACAGGGTTCTACGAGCAGTACTTC	CASTGTGFYEQYF	TRBV2	TRBD1	TRBJ2-7	few
TGTGCCAGCAGCGCAGGGGGCGGTAATTCCTACGAGCAGTACTTC	CASSAGGGNSYEQYF	TRBV9	TRBD1	TRBJ2-7	-
TGTGCCTGGAATCGGAGGAGCTCCTACGAGCAGTACTTC	CAWNRRSSYEQYF	TRBV30	-	TRBJ2-7	-
TGCGCCAGCAGCCAAGAGAGACAGAGCTCCTACGAGCAGTACTTC	CASSQERQSSYEQYF	TRBV4-1	-	TRBJ2-7	few
TGTGCCAGCAACCTGATTGCCGGGAGAGACAATGAGCAGTTCTTC	CASNLIAGRDNEQFF	TRBV4-2	-	TRBJ2-1	many
TGTGCCACCAGCACCAGGGCTAGCGGGATGAGCACAGATACGCAGTATTTT	CATSTRASGMSTDTQYF	TRBV15	TRBD2	TRBJ2-3	few
TGTGCCAGCAGGGACCGGGACAGGGGAGGGGTCACTGAAGCTTTCTTT	CASRDRDRGGVTEAFF	TRBV2	TRBD1	TRBJ1-1	-
TGTGCCAGCAGCCAAGAGCTGATCGCTAGCTCCTACGAGCAGTACTTC	CASSQELIASSYEQYF	TRBV3-1	-	TRBJ2-7	-
TGTGCCAGCAGTTACCAAGGGGGTGATAACGGTCAGCTCCAGCATTTT	CASSYQGGDNGQLQHF	TRBV2	-	TRBJ1-5	-
TGCGCCAGCAGCTTGGGGAATTTGGGCGGCGAGCAGTACTTC	CASSLGNLGGEQYF	TRBV5-1	-	TRBJ2-7	once
TGTGCCAGCAGCTCCATGGGGACAGCCAACTATGGCTACACCTTC	CASSSMGTANYGYTF	TRBV28	TRBD1	TRBJ1-2	-
TGTGCCAGCAGTTTATTGCAGGGGGCTCTCACAGATACGCAGTATTTT	CASSLLQGALTDTQYF	TRBV28	TRBD1	TRBJ2-3	few
TGCAGTGCTCCTCCTGTAGCGGGATCCTCCTACGAGCAGTACTTC	CSAPPVAGSSYEQYF	TRBV20-1	TRBD2	TRBJ2-7	-
TGCGCCAGCAGCCACGGACAGCTTGAAGCTTTCTTT	CASSHGQLEAFF	TRBV4-1	-	TRBJ1-1	few
TGTGCCAGCAGCGTCGAGGACCATCTGGCCGGGGAGCTGTTTTTT	CASSVEDHLAGELFF	TRBV9	-	TRBJ2-2	many
TGTGCCATCAGTTTCCAGAGAGGGCGTGGGCAAGAGACCCAGTACTTC	CAISFQRGRGQETQYF	TRBV10-3	-	TRBJ2-5	few
TGTGCCTGGAGTGTCACAGGGGCCCATACGCAGTATTTT	CAWSVTGAHTQYF	TRBV30	TRBD1	TRBJ2-3	-
TGCAGTGCTAGAGATCTCCCAAGCCCGGGAGAGCAGTACTTC	CSARDLPSPGEQYF	TRBV20-1	-	TRBJ2-7	-
TGTGCCAGCAGTCCTGGACGGGGCGGCAATTCACCCCTCCACTTT	CASSPGRGGNSPLHF	TRBV28	-	TRBJ1-6	once
TGTGCCAGCAGCGGACCTCCGGGGCGGGCCCCCTCCCGGAACATTCAGTACTTC	CASSGPPGRAPSRNIQYF	TRBV7-8	-	TRBJ2-4	-
TGCAGTGTTACTCAGGGTGATGGCTACACCTTC	CSVTQGDGYTF	TRBV20-1	-	TRBJ1-2	-
TGCAGTGCTAGCCCCTCGGACAGGGGTGAAAATTCACCCCTCCACTTT	CSASPSDRGENSPLHF	TRBV20-1	TRBD1	TRBJ1-6	-
TGTGCCAGCAGTCCCCCCGAGGGGCCCTATGGCTACACCTTC	CASSPPEGPYGYTF	TRBV28	-	TRBJ1-2	-